This TCR beta chain derives from a study of PD-L1 blockade in urothelial cancer listed by TCRdb under 2017. At the level of the whole study: All patients started therapy at some point between 2014 and 2016 and received atezolizumab 1,200 mg intravenously every 3 weeks. About nine tenths of the roughly 29 patients were identified as males with urothelial cancer of bladder origin, and a prior smoking history was reported by 18 of 29 patients. An ECOG performance status of 0 or 1 was recorded for the patients, and 0 to 3 prior chemotherapy regimens had been received by the patients. Blood samples were analyzed 3 weeks after the start of treatment (second dose) and 6 weeks after the start of treatment. A median of about 150,000 T cells and roughly 80,000 unique TCRs was obtained from blood samples, and a median clonality of roughly 0.074 was observed. The study was an exploratory multi-omic analysis of somatic, immune and clinical correlates of response to PD-L1 blockade with atezolizumab in urothelial cancer. Pretreatment tumor samples, along with matched peripheral blood serially collected before and after atezolizumab treatment, were subjected to TCR sequencing. Progression-free survival longer than 6 months counted as durable clinical benefit, and TCR features were additionally tested against both progression-free and overall survival. In the same patients who had TCR sequencing, pretreatment tumors also underwent whole exome sequencing and RNA sequencing. Fewer than ten patients reached durable clinical benefit, while 15 to 20 patients did not. Some 29 patients had pretreatment blood TCR-seq, roughly 25 had at least one posttreatment blood collection, and roughly 25 had tumor TCR-seq.

Study-wide conclusions, independent of this receptor: Small sample size (n ≈ 29) and many exploratory analyses mean the results are intended to be hypothesis-generating. A pretreatment peripheral blood TCR clonality below the median was linked to improved progression-free and overall survival. Among patients with durable benefit, tumor-associated TCR clones showed greater expansion in peripheral blood 3 weeks after treatment started (n ≈ 23, p = 0.022).

Trimming at the junction amounts to 5 bases on V and 4 bases on J, and the germline ends lie 7 bases apart. The CDR3 runs 11 residues from the cysteine to the phenylalanine. CDR3 DNA only is kept here, 33 bases in frame from base 1. The germline V gene gives CDR1 as SQVTM and CDR2 as ANQGSEA. The cohort comprised nearly 30 patients with locally advanced or metastatic urothelial carcinoma treated at Memorial Sloan Kettering on a trial protocol. Peripheral blood mononuclear cells were collected pretreatment and during treatment, with between 1 and 8 total time points obtained per patient. The Qiagen DNeasy Blood extraction kit was used to purify genomic DNA from total PBMCs and tumor samples. PBMCs were collected pretreatment and during treatment, and were isolated and stored as previously described. Synthetic TCR analog templates were spiked into each PCR to estimate absolute template abundance from read counts. TCRbeta CDR3 regions were amplified from genomic DNA with bias-controlled V and J gene primers using the immunoSEQ assay. Rearranged TCRbeta segments were sequenced at approximately 20X coverage. Concerning the study's data processing: Clustering was used to correct sequencing errors, and CDR3s were annotated against IMGT so that V, D and J genes could be assigned. Downstream analyses used only productive TCRbeta rearrangements and left out out-of-frame or stop-codon sequences. To compute clonality, Shannon entropy was normalized by the log of the number of unique productive sequences and then subtracted from one. Fisher's exact test with Benjamini-Hochberg correction, using a cutoff of adjusted p below 0.01, was how clones that differed between time points or between blood and tumor were identified. The table was pulled from immuneACCESS by TCRdb, which kept in-frame rearrangements only. Such tables lose some clones; where checked, under half of the loss comes from unresolved V genes, and the rest has no known cause. V and J calls and clone size are those listed in that table; D and trimming were worked out from the DNA. The sample table holds about 26,000 clones, of which 65% to 90% were seen once. The ten largest account for about 33% of the sample.

As regards this clone: Its binding antigen is unknown. Base qualities are not at hand, and no much larger clone is one base apart.

The sequence was obtained from a man in his 60s with urothelial cancer. The sequencing used PBMCs, collected around atezolizumab (anti-PD-L1) treatment. The rearrangement joined TRBV29-1 to TRBJ2-3, with the identity of the D gene unclear. Here is the DNA: TGCAGCGTTCCCCGCGCAGATACGCAGTATTTT. It is translated as CSVPRADTQYF.